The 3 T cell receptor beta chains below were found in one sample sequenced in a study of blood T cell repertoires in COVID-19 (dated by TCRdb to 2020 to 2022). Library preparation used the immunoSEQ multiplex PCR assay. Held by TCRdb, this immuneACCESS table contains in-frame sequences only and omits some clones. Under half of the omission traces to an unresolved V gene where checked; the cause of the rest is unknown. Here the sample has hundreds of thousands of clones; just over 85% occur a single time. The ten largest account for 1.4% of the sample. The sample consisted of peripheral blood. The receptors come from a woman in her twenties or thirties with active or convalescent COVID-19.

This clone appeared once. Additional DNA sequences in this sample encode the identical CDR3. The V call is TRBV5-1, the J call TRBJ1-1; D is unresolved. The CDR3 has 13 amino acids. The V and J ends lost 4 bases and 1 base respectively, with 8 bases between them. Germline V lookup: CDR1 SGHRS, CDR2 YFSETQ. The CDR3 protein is CASSPTQNTEAFF. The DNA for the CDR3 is TGCGCCAGCAGCCCCACACAGAACACTGAAGCTTTCTTT.

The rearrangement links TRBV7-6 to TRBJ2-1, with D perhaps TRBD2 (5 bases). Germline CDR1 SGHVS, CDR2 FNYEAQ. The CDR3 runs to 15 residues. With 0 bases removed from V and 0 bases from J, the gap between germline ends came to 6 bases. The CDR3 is CASSLAGSSYNEQFF. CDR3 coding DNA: TGTGCCAGCAGCTTAGCTGGGAGCTCCTACAATGAGCAGTTCTTC.

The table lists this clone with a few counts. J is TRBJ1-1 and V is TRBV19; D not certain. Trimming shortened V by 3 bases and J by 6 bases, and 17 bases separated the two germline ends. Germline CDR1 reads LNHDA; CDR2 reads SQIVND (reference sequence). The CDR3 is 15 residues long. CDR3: CASSISLGNVAEAFF. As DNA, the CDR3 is TGTGCCAGTAGTATTTCCCTAGGAAATGTCGCTGAAGCTTTCTTT.